Below are 30 T cell receptor beta chains sequenced from a single sample in a study of blood T cell repertoires in COVID-19. The assay was immunoSEQ multiplex PCR, and TCRdb's table has in-frame clones only and misses some. The table has about 160,000 clones, about 84% seen once. The sample consisted of PBMCs or T cells enriched from blood (not recorded which). The source is a middle-aged woman with acute COVID-19.

This chain joins TRBV6-5 and TRBJ2-3; possibly TRBD2 for D (7 bases). This CDR3 has 16 amino acids. The germline V gene has CDR1 MNHEY and CDR2 SVGAGI. Trimming removed 0 bases at V and 2 bases at J, with 12 bases between. The CDR3 sequence is CASSYSRGTNTDTQYF. In DNA, the CDR3 is TGTGCCAGCAGTTACTCGAGGGGGACTAACACAGATACGCAGTATTTT.

The chain joins TRBV11-2 to TRBJ2-1, with TRBD2 matching over 11 bases. V was pared by 6 bases and J by 12 bases, with 13 bases of the junction left unmatched. This CDR3 spans 15 amino acids. Germline-derived CDR1 and CDR2 are SGHAT and FQNNGV. CDR3 nucleotide sequence: TGTGCCAGCAGATTGGGACTAGCGGACTCAGGATGGCAGTTCTTC. Its protein is CASRLGLADSGWQFF.

The chain employs TRBV19 and TRBJ2-1, with 8 bases fitting TRBD1. V dropped 5 bases and J dropped 9; count of bases not matched to a gene: 9. The length of the CDR3 is 14 residues. Germline assignment: CDR1 LNHDA and CDR2 SQIVND (reference sequence). The CDR3 spells CASSVGQGSGEQFF. DNA for the CDR3: TGTGCCAGTAGTGTAGGACAGGGATCGGGTGAGCAGTTCTTC.

The chain links TRBV18 to TRBJ1-3, with D possibly TRBD1 on 5 matching bases. Germline V gene data show CDR1 as KGHSH and CDR2 as LQKENI. Deletions cut 0 bases from V and 0 bases from J, with 15 bases between. The CDR3 extends over 18 amino acids. CDR3 sequence: CASSPPSPRESSGNTIYF. The CDR3 nucleotides read TGTGCCAGCTCACCACCGTCCCCCAGGGAAAGCTCTGGAAACACCATATATTTT.

This clone came up a few times. The chain employs TRBV7-6 and TRBJ2-3; D gene unclear. Germline V gene data show CDR1 as SGHVS and CDR2 as FNYEAQ. The CDR3 has 16 amino acids. Trimming shortened V by 5 bases and J by 0 bases, and 15 bases separated the two germline ends. The CDR3 sequence: CASSPPPGPSTDTQYF. The CDR3 DNA is TGTGCCAGCAGCCCCCCTCCAGGTCCCAGCACAGATACGCAGTATTTT.

This sequence joins TRBV11-2 and TRBJ2-7; 9 bases are a match to TRBD2. The length of the CDR3 is 17 residues. In germline, CDR1 is SGHAT, CDR2 FQNNGV. J lost 1 base, V lost 4 bases, and 11 bases had no gene match. In nucleotides, the CDR3 is TGTGCCAGCAGCTCACGAGTAGCGGGAGTAGGGTCCTACGAGCAGTACGTC. Its translation: CASSSRVAGVGSYEQYV.

V gene TRBV19 combines with J gene TRBJ2-5; 8 positions agree with TRBD1. Germline values: CDR1 LNHDA, CDR2 SQIVND (reference sequence). There are 13 residues in the CDR3. Losses at the gene ends were 5 bases for V and 4 bases for J; bases not matched to a gene: 3. The CDR3 bases are TGTGCCAGTAGTCGCGACAGGGGAGAGACCCAGTACTTC. It encodes CASSRDRGETQYF.

This clone was observed a single time. The chain combines TRBV6-5 with TRBJ2-3; 7 bases agree with TRBD1. This CDR3 has 15 residues. Germline CDR1 MNHEY, CDR2 SVGAGI. V shed 5 bases, J shed 8 bases, and the junction held 13 bases outside the gene matches. The CDR3 region has the DNA TGTGCCAGCAGTCTCGGGACAGCGCTTTTGGGTACGCAGTATTTT. Encoded protein: CASSLGTALLGTQYF.

This clone was seen more than once but under ten times. The chain has TRBV29-1 and TRBJ1-2, with D possibly TRBD1 on 5 matching bases. The CDR3 length is 15 residues. V was cut by 3 bases and J by 2 bases, with 16 bases left in between. The germline V gene encodes CDR1 SQVTM and CDR2 ANQGSEA. The CDR3 sequence is CSVDGAGRGNYGYTF. The CDR3 DNA reads as TGCAGCGTTGACGGGGCGGGGCGGGGAAACTATGGCTACACCTTC. The whole variable domain, remainder taken from reference TRBV29-1 and TRBJ1-2, is SAVISQKPSRDICQRGTSLTIQCQVDSQVTMMFWYRQQPGQSLTLIATANQGSEATYESGFVIDKFPISRPNLTFSTLTVSNMSPEDSSIYLCSVDGAGRGNYGYTFGSGTRLTVV.

This CDR3 is CASSPGQGLRSNQPQHF. CDR3 coding DNA: TGTGCCAGTAGCCCTGGACAGGGGCTTAGGAGCAATCAGCCCCAGCATTTT. The chain uses TRBV19 and TRBJ1-5, with 9 nucleotides matching TRBD1. Germline CDR1 LNHDA, CDR2 SQIVND (reference sequence). The CDR3 runs 17 residues. The J segment lost 1 base and the V segment lost 6 bases, leaving 10 bases of the junction unmatched.

This chain connects TRBV7-9 to TRBJ1-1, with no clear D. V shed 2 bases and J shed 0 bases, with 16 bases lying between them. CDR3 length: 17 residues. Per the germline V gene, CDR1 is SEHNR and CDR2 is FQNEAQ (reference sequence). For the CDR3, the DNA is TGTGCCAGCAGCTTATCGCGCGGCGGAGACTTGAACACTGAAGCTTTCTTT. Amino acids: CASSLSRGGDLNTEAFF.

V gene TRBV28 combines with J gene TRBJ2-7; D might be TRBD2 (5 bases). The CDR3 is 12 residues long. Germline V lookup: CDR1 MDHEN, CDR2 SYDVKM. Trimming removed 4 bases from V and 4 bases from J, with 8 bases in between. CDR3 bases: TGTGCCAGCAGTTCCGGGGATTACGAGCAGTACTTC. The encoded protein is CASSSGDYEQYF.

This rearrangement joins TRBV5-8 to TRBJ1-2, with unresolved D. The CDR3 length is 15 residues. The germline V gene encodes CDR1 SGHTS and CDR2 YDEGEE. V shed 6 bases and J shed 0 bases, with 15 bases lying between them. For the CDR3, the DNA is TGTGCCAGCACCCCGGAGGACGGAGCTAACTATGGCTACACCTTC. Protein sequence: CASTPEDGANYGYTF.

The chain couples TRBV7-9 to TRBJ2-5, with 9 bases fitting TRBD2. Trimming removed 2 bases from V and 5 bases from J; junction bases left unmatched: 9. Germline-derived CDR1 and CDR2 are SEHNR and FQNEAQ (reference sequence). The CDR3 runs 16 residues. CDR3 sequence: CASSLSSGNRLETQYF. DNA of the CDR3: TGTGCCAGCAGCTTATCTAGCGGGAACCGTCTCGAGACCCAGTACTTC.

The rearrangement links TRBV9 to TRBJ2-7, with D possibly TRBD1 on 5 matching bases. CDR3 size: 14 residues. Trimming left V 4 bases short and J 4 bases short, with 15 bases between. Germline loops: CDR1 SGDLS, CDR2 YYNGEE. CDR3 sequence (DNA): TGTGCCAGCAGCCCTACAGGCTCCGCGTACGAGCAGTACTTC. It is translated as CASSPTGSAYEQYF.

This chain's CDR3 is CASSQEGNNRGGQNGYGYTF. CDR3 in DNA: TGCGCCAGCAGCCAAGAGGGAAATAACCGAGGAGGGCAGAATGGCTATGGCTACACCTTC. The J gene is TRBJ1-2, the V gene TRBV4-1; D remains unclear. This CDR3 is built from 20 residues. Trimming stripped 0 bases from V and 4 bases from J, with 27 bases between. Looked up from germline, CDR1 is MGHRA and CDR2 is YSYEKL.

The V gene is TRBV28, the J gene TRBJ2-3, with TRBD1 matching 7 bases. This CDR3 has 15 residues. Germline-derived CDR1 and CDR2 are MDHEN and SYDVKM. The V gene end was trimmed by 7 bases and the J gene end by 2 bases; junction bases not matched to a gene: 9. As DNA, the CDR3 is TGTGCCAGCACACAGGGGTGGGGTATCACAGATACGCAGTATTTT. It codes for CASTQGWGITDTQYF.

The gene calls are TRBV5-6 and TRBJ1-5; tentatively, D is TRBD1 (6 bases). This CDR3 contains 16 residues. Germline V gene data show CDR1 as SGHDT and CDR2 as YYEEEE. Trimming left V 4 bases short and J 5 bases short, with 19 bases between. The DNA of the CDR3 is TGTGCCAGCAGCACCGGAGGTTGGGGGGGCTATCAGCCCCAGCATTTT. Translation: CASSTGGWGGYQPQHF.

The rearrangement uses TRBV2 and TRBJ2-7; 8 bases match TRBD2. This CDR3 has 17 amino acids. Unmatched junction bases numbered 16, after V lost 3 bases and J lost 6 bases. Germline CDR1 and CDR2: SNHLY and FYNNEI. CDR3 bases: TGTGCCAGCAGTGAGACGAATGCCGGGACTAGAGCGGCCGAGCAGTACGTC. It translates to CASSETNAGTRAAEQYV.

In nucleotides, the CDR3 is TGTGCCAGCAGCCCCGCGGGACTAGCGACCTCCTACAATGAGCAGTTCTTC. Amino acid sequence: CASSPAGLATSYNEQFF. V is TRBV5-6 and J is TRBJ2-1, with TRBD2 matching over 10 bases. The CDR3 is 17 residues long. The V gene end was trimmed by 4 bases and the J gene end by 0 bases; junction bases not matched to a gene: 7. Germline V gives CDR1 SGHDT, CDR2 YYEEEE.

The CDR3 sequence: CASSLENRGRGEETQYF. Written as DNA, the CDR3 is TGTGCCAGCAGCTTGGAAAACAGGGGGCGCGGGGAAGAGACCCAGTACTTC. The V and J genes are TRBV5-4 and TRBJ2-5; 9 bases are shared with TRBD1. Trimming took 0 bases from V and 3 from J; bases not matched to a gene: 9. The CDR3 extends over 17 amino acids. Germline CDR1 and CDR2: SGHNT and YYREEE (reference sequence).

V is TRBV18 and J is TRBJ1-1; a possible D gene is TRBD1 (5 bases). V lost 3 bases and J lost 11, with 37 bases in between. The CDR3 runs 20 residues. Germline CDR1 and CDR2: KGHSH and LQKENI. CDR3 in amino acids: CASSPGTSGRALQTGRWAFF. In nucleotides, the CDR3 is TGTGCCAGCTCACCCGGGACTAGCGGGAGGGCCCTACAGACGGGAAGGTGGGCTTTCTTT.

The CDR3 DNA reads TGTGCCAGCAGCCCGGGGGGAGGCTATACGCAGTATTTT. Translating gives CASSPGGGYTQYF. This rearrangement joins TRBV14 to TRBJ2-3; 7 bases fit TRBD2. The CDR3 has 13 amino acids. Germline loops: CDR1 SGHDN, CDR2 FVKESK. Losses at the gene ends were 4 bases for V and 7 bases for J; bases not matched to a gene: 5.

V usage is TRBV29-1 and J usage is TRBJ1-2; 9 nucleotides line up with TRBD1. The germline CDR1 and CDR2 sequences are SQVTM and ANQGSEA. Losses at the gene ends were 2 bases for V and 7 bases for J; bases not matched to a gene: 2. The CDR3 has 12 residues. CDR3 region: CSVERDRAGYTF. The DNA for the CDR3 is TGCAGCGTTGAAAGGGACAGGGCTGGCTACACCTTC.

This chain connects TRBV10-3 to TRBJ1-1; D may be TRBD1 (5 bases). Looked up from germline, CDR1 is ENHRY and CDR2 is SYGVKD. The V end lost 1 base, the J end lost 6 bases, and 15 bases lay between the germline ends. This CDR3 has 15 amino acids. Here the CDR3 reads CAISEFFMTASEAFF. For the CDR3, the DNA is TGTGCCATCAGTGAGTTCTTTATGACAGCCTCTGAAGCTTTCTTT.

The gene calls are TRBV10-3 and TRBJ2-3; TRBD1 aligns across 7 bases. The germline gives CDR1 ENHRY, CDR2 SYGVKD. Trimming cost V 6 bases and J 2 bases; bases outside gene matches: 11. CDR3 length equals 16 residues. The CDR3 is CAISKTRDSPTDTQYF. CDR3 DNA sequence: TGTGCCATCAGCAAAACCCGGGACAGCCCCACAGATACGCAGTATTTT.

This chain joins TRBV11-3 and TRBJ2-2; D is ambiguous. V dropped 5 bases and J dropped 5 bases, with 6 bases sitting between them. The CDR3 spans 12 residues. Per the germline V gene, CDR1 is SGHNT and CDR2 is YENEEA. This CDR3 is CASSPRTGELFF. CDR3 DNA sequence: TGTGCCAGCAGCCCCAGGACCGGGGAGCTGTTTTTT.

This clone has just one count. The chain recombines TRBV10-3 with TRBJ2-7; 10 bases agree with TRBD1. Germline loops: CDR1 ENHRY, CDR2 SYGVKD. With V trimmed by 6 bases and J by 2 bases, 1 base remained unmatched. The CDR3 spans 13 residues. The CDR3 DNA follows: TGTGCCATCAGGGGGACAGGGGCCTACGAGCAGTACTTC. The encoded protein is CAIRGTGAYEQYF.

The chain links TRBV4-1 to TRBJ1-4, with D tentatively TRBD1 (6 bases). Germline assignment: CDR1 MGHRA and CDR2 YSYEKL. V lost 1 base and J 7 bases, leaving 10 bases between the germline ends. The CDR3 has 14 residues. The DNA of the CDR3 is TGCGCCAGCAGCCAAGGGACAGTACGTGAAAAACTGTTTTTT. Amino acid sequence: CASSQGTVREKLFF.

This chain links TRBV2 with TRBJ2-7, with D perhaps matching TRBD1 (6 bases). The germline CDR1 and CDR2 sequences are SNHLY and FYNNEI. Trimming pared 5 bases from V and 3 bases from J, leaving 8 bases between. This CDR3 has 12 amino acids. The CDR3 nucleotides read TGTGCCAGCAGTTACAGGGACTACGAGCAGTACGTC. Protein product: CASSYRDYEQYV.